The 7 T cell receptor beta chains presented below share a single source sample, sequenced in a study of shared clonotypes between healthy human individuals. Profiled with immunoSEQ multiplex PCR; TCRdb holds only in-frame clones, not every one. The data show about 1 million clones, under 80% seen once. The specimen sequenced was memory CD4+ T cells sorted from blood. Subset meaning: CD45RA-negative fraction. These receptors were obtained from a man aged 18-30 years in good health.

As to this clone: This sample includes further DNA sequences coding for the same CDR3. The chain uses TRBV7-2 and TRBJ1-6; D is ambiguous. The CDR3 is 13 amino acids. The V gene lost 1 base and the J gene lost 7 bases, with 5 bases spanning the gap. Per germline, CDR1 SGHTA and CDR2 FQGNSA. CDR3 DNA sequence: TGTGCCAGCAGCTTAGGCGGGAATTCACCCCTCCACTTT. Translation gives CASSLGGNSPLHF.

This chain connects TRBV4-3 to TRBJ2-1, with TRBD2 matching 8 bases. Germline trimming cut 2 bases from V and 8 bases from J; bases unmatched to any gene: 14. Germline-derived CDR1 and CDR2 are LGHNA and YSLEER. The CDR3 totals 17 residues. CDR3 sequence reads: CASSQRVKASGLDEQFF. The CDR3 DNA reads as TGCGCCAGCAGCCAAAGGGTAAAGGCTAGCGGGTTGGATGAGCAGTTCTTC.

The V and J genes are TRBV10-3 and TRBJ1-6, with 7 bases fitting TRBD1. This CDR3 region has 15 residues. Germline V gene sequence: CDR1 ENHRY, CDR2 SYGVKD. V lost 3 bases to trimming and J lost 6 bases; unmatched junction nucleotides: 5. CDR3 in DNA: TGTGCCATCAGTGAAACCGGGACAGTTAATTCACCCCTCCACTTT. Protein product: CAISETGTVNSPLHF.

This chain uses TRBV11-2 with TRBJ2-3, with 10 positions matching TRBD2. The CDR3 is made up of 18 amino acids. The germline CDR1 and CDR2 sequences are SGHAT and FQNNGV. Losses at the gene ends were 6 bases for V and 0 bases for J; bases not matched to a gene: 12. This chain's CDR3 is CASRALAGDKASTDTQYF. CDR3 in DNA: TGTGCCAGCAGGGCGCTAGCGGGAGATAAAGCTAGCACAGATACGCAGTATTTT.

To note about this clone: In the same sample, other DNA sequences code for this CDR3. The rearrangement uses TRBV5-4 and TRBJ2-1, with TRBD1 matching over 9 bases. The V segment lost 4 bases and the J segment 4 bases; nucleotides outside the gene matches: 3. Per the germline V gene, CDR1 is SGHNT and CDR2 is YYREEE (reference sequence). This CDR3 is built from 14 residues. The DNA of the CDR3 is TGTGCCAGCAGCCCCGGGACAGGGTACAATGAGCAGTTCTTC. Amino acids: CASSPGTGYNEQFF.

The CDR3 DNA is TGTGCCAGCAGCTTGGGACAGGGGGCTGTCTACACCTTC. It encodes CASSLGQGAVYTF. This chain links TRBV7-2 with TRBJ1-2; 12 nucleotides match TRBD1. The CDR3 runs 13 residues. The ends lost 3 bases at V and 10 bases at J; junction bases unmatched: 3. The germline CDR1 and CDR2 sequences are SGHTA and FQGNSA.

J is TRBJ2-5 and V is TRBV4-3; the D gene is possibly TRBD2 (6 bases). The CDR3 contains 14 residues. The germline V gene encodes CDR1 LGHNA and CDR2 YSLEER. Trimming took 2 bases from V and 6 from J, leaving 13 bases between them. The CDR3 loop reads CASSQSLEGKTQYF. Here the CDR3 DNA reads TGCGCCAGCAGCCAATCCCTGGAGGGAAAGACCCAGTACTTC.